A single sample gave rise to the 28 T cell receptor beta chains below, sequenced in a study of OX40 agonist ivuxolimab in advanced cancers. Sequencing used immunoSEQ multiplex PCR; TCRdb keeps in-frame clones, though not all of them. The data show roughly 80,000 clones, with 83% seen just once and about 0.8% held by the top ten. The sequencing here drew on CD4+ or CD8+ T cells sorted from blood, taken in a trial of the OX40 agonist ivuxolimab. Receptor source: an adult with an advanced solid tumor such as melanoma, head and neck, liver or kidney cancer.

This chain uses TRBV11-1 with TRBJ1-1, with D hard to call. The CDR3 runs 14 residues. Trimming left V 2 bases short and J 4 bases short, with 11 bases between. Germline lookup yields CDR1 SGHAT and CDR2 FQDESV (reference sequence). The CDR3 DNA reads TGTGCCAGCAGCTTATTCAGAGGTTCCACTGAAGCTTTCTTT. It is translated as CASSLFRGSTEAFF.

The V call is TRBV5-1, the J call TRBJ2-4; D perhaps matches TRBD1 (5 bases). The V gene's germline CDR1 is SGHRS and CDR2 YFSETQ. The CDR3 is made up of 16 amino acids. With 4 bases removed from V and 2 bases from J, the gap between germline ends came to 16 bases. The CDR3 DNA follows: TGCGCCAGCAGCGTAGACGTGCAGGGCACCAAAAACATTCAGTACTTC. It specifies CASSVDVQGTKNIQYF.

The V and J genes are TRBV2 and TRBJ2-6, with TRBD2 identical over 7 bases. CDR3 length: 16 amino acids. Germline CDR1 and CDR2: SNHLY and FYNNEI. Trimming at V came to 8 bases and at J to 0 bases, leaving 7 bases not matched to a gene. DNA for the CDR3: TGTGCCAGCGGGGGGGGACGGTACTCTGGGGCCAACGTCCTGACTTTC. Translated: CASGGGRYSGANVLTF.

The gene calls are TRBV14 and TRBJ2-3, with D perhaps matching TRBD1 (6 bases). The germline V gene has CDR1 SGHDN and CDR2 FVKESK. The germline V and J ends were trimmed by 1 base and 1 base, with 9 bases remaining between them. The CDR3 has 15 amino acids. The CDR3 nucleotides read TGTGCCAGCAGCCAAGGGGGACATGGCACAGATACGCAGTATTTT. It specifies CASSQGGHGTDTQYF.

The J gene is TRBJ2-7, the V gene TRBV11-2, with TRBD2 matching over 13 bases. CDR3 length: 15 residues. Trimming cost V 4 bases and J 4 bases; bases outside gene matches: 4. Germline CDR1 SGHAT, CDR2 FQNNGV. The DNA for the CDR3 is TGTGCCAGCAGCTGGACTAGCGGGGGACAATACGAGCAGTACTTC. Translating it yields CASSWTSGGQYEQYF.

A single count supports this clone. V gene TRBV11-2 combines with J gene TRBJ2-3; tentatively, D is TRBD1 (5 bases). Per germline, CDR1 SGHAT and CDR2 FQNNGV. V was pared by 3 bases and J by 3 bases, with 13 bases between. The length of the CDR3 is 15 residues. CDR3 nucleotides: TGTGCCAGCAGCTTCAGGCAGGGCAATACAGATACGCAGTATTTT. This translates into CASSFRQGNTDTQYF.

The chain recombines TRBV28 with TRBJ2-7; D may correspond to TRBD1 or TRBD2 (5 bases each). The V end lost 6 bases, the J end lost 2 bases, and 11 bases lay between the germline ends. Germline CDR1 is MDHEN and CDR2 is SYDVKM. The CDR3 loop spans 13 amino acids. CDR3 sequence: CASRTGPAYEQYF. The CDR3 DNA reads as TGTGCCAGCAGGACGGGACCGGCCTACGAGCAGTACTTC.

CDR3 nucleotide sequence: TGCGCCAGCAGCCCAACAGGGGTCCGCAATGAGCAGTTCTTC. Residues: CASSPTGVRNEQFF. This chain connects TRBV4-1 to TRBJ2-1, with 7 bases aligning to TRBD1. The CDR3 has 14 residues. V trimming: 4 bases; J trimming: 6 bases; junction bases outside the gene matches: 6. CDR1 MGHRA and CDR2 YSYEKL come from the germline V gene.

V and J are TRBV18 and TRBJ1-1; no reliable D call. Germline lookup yields CDR1 KGHSH and CDR2 LQKENI. This CDR3 has 14 amino acids. V lost 6 bases and J 5 bases, leaving 16 bases between the germline ends. CDR3 amino acids: CASSPALGKTEAFF. In DNA, the CDR3 is TGTGCCAGCTCGCCGGCCCTAGGCAAGACTGAAGCTTTCTTT.

The rearrangement links TRBV28 to TRBJ2-7; 8 bases match TRBD1. This CDR3 contains 15 residues. V lost 5 bases, J lost 5 bases, and 11 bases stayed unmatched. The germline CDR1 and CDR2 sequences are MDHEN and SYDVKM. CDR3: CASSLSATGEHEQYF. The CDR3 nucleotides read TGTGCCAGCAGTCTCTCCGCGACAGGGGAACACGAGCAGTACTTC.

This clone showed up just once. The V and J genes are TRBV28 and TRBJ2-7; no reliable D call. From germline, CDR1 is MDHEN and CDR2 SYDVKM. V lost 1 base and J 2 bases, leaving 9 bases between the germline ends. The CDR3 consists of 14 residues. CDR3 sequence (DNA): TGTGCCAGCAGTTTATTGGCAGTTACCTACGAGCAGTACTTC. This codes for CASSLLAVTYEQYF.

CDR3 sequence: CASSLVGLTGNGETQYF. For the CDR3, the DNA is TGCGCCAGCAGCTTGGTGGGACTGACAGGGAATGGGGAGACCCAGTACTTC. The rearrangement links TRBV5-1 to TRBJ2-5, with D possibly TRBD1 on 7 matching bases. Germline V lookup: CDR1 SGHRS, CDR2 YFSETQ. Trimming took off 0 bases at V and 5 bases at J, with 20 bases between the two ends. CDR3 length: 17 amino acids.

The rearrangement joins TRBV4-2 to TRBJ2-1; D gene uncertain. This CDR3 spans 15 amino acids. Trimming left V 0 bases short and J 1 base short, with 7 bases between. The germline V gene has CDR1 LGHNA and CDR2 YNFKEQ. CDR3 residues: CASSQEWQSYNEQFF. DNA of the CDR3: TGTGCCAGCAGCCAAGAGTGGCAGTCCTACAATGAGCAGTTCTTC.

The chain is built from TRBV11-3 and TRBJ2-3; 10 bases are shared with TRBD2. CDR3 size: 14 residues. Germline V gene sequence: CDR1 SGHNT, CDR2 YENEEA. V trimming: 5 bases; J trimming: 6 bases; junction bases outside the gene matches: 5. The CDR3 nucleotides read TGTGCCAGCAGCATTGGACTAGCGGCGGATACGCAGTATTTT. The encoded protein is CASSIGLAADTQYF.

This clone was counted between two and nine times. A much more abundant neighbour one base away suggests this may be a read error. This sample includes further DNA sequences coding for the same CDR3. The chain carries TRBV6-5 and TRBJ1-6; TRBD1 aligns across 9 bases. CDR3 length: 15 residues. V lost 0 bases and J lost 8; bases outside the gene matches: 2. Germline-derived CDR1 and CDR2 are MNHEY and SVGAGI. The CDR3, as DNA: TGTGCCAGCAGTTACTCGCGGACAGGGGATTCACCCCTCCACTTT. Its protein product is CASSYSRTGDSPLHF.

The chain has TRBV5-1 and TRBJ1-1; D uncertain. Trimming took 0 bases from V and 1 from J, leaving 7 bases between them. The CDR3 sequence is 14 residues long. CDR1 and CDR2 (germline): SGHRS, YFSETQ. CDR3 in amino acids: CASSLGAANTEAFF. The DNA of the CDR3 is TGCGCCAGCAGCTTGGGGGCGGCGAACACTGAAGCTTTCTTT.

The chain joins TRBV19 to TRBJ1-5, with 9 bases fitting TRBD1. Germline V gene sequence: CDR1 LNHDA, CDR2 SQIVND (reference sequence). This CDR3 is built from 17 residues. J gave up 5 bases and V 3 bases, and 11 bases lay outside the gene matches. CDR3 region: CASSIPWGTGWDQPQHF. The CDR3 DNA reads as TGTGCCAGTAGTATCCCCTGGGGGACAGGGTGGGATCAGCCCCAGCATTTT.

The chain uses TRBV5-1 and TRBJ1-1, with D possibly matching TRBD1 (6 bases). This CDR3 has 14 amino acids. CDR1 SGHRS and CDR2 YFSETQ come from the germline V gene. V was pared by 4 bases and J by 4 bases, with 14 bases between. In nucleotides, the CDR3 is TGCGCCAGCAGCCTACAGGGTGCAGGCACTGAAGCTTTCTTT. Its translation: CASSLQGAGTEAFF. Full variable domain (outside the CDR3, taken from reference TRBV5-1 and TRBJ1-1): KAGVTQTPRYLIKTRGQQVTLSCSPISGHRSVSWYQQTPGQGLQFLFEYFSETQRNKGNFPGRFSGRQFSNSRSEMNVSTLELGDSALYLCASSLQGAGTEAFFGQGTRLTVV.

The chain links TRBV7-9 to TRBJ2-3; D is perhaps TRBD1 or TRBD2 (5 bases each). Germline-derived CDR1 and CDR2 are SEHNR and FQNEAQ (reference sequence). Trimming removed 1 base at V and 2 bases at J, with 7 bases between. There are 14 residues in the CDR3. CDR3 region: CASSLVGTTDTQYF. CDR3 nucleotides: TGTGCCAGCAGCTTAGTAGGGACCACAGATACGCAGTATTTT.

The chain links TRBV11-3 to TRBJ2-5, with D possibly TRBD1 on 6 matching bases. Per the germline V gene, CDR1 is SGHNT and CDR2 is YENEEA. The CDR3 loop spans 14 amino acids. The germline V and J ends were trimmed by 5 bases and 2 bases, with 12 bases remaining between them. CDR3 sequence reads: CASSRKGTQETQYF. CDR3 nucleotide sequence: TGTGCCAGCAGCCGCAAGGGGACACAAGAGACCCAGTACTTC.

The CDR3 loop reads CASSDAGANYGYTF. The CDR3 DNA reads as TGTGCCAGCAGCGACGCCGGGGCGAACTATGGCTACACCTTC. The chain carries TRBV5-5 and TRBJ1-2; D possibly corresponds to TRBD1 (5 bases). The V and J ends lost 4 bases and 2 bases respectively, with 12 bases between them. The CDR3 sequence is 14 residues long. Looked up from germline, CDR1 is SGHKS and CDR2 is YYEKEE (reference sequence). The full variable domain, with the rest looked up from reference TRBV5-5 and TRBJ1-2, is DAGVTQSPTHLIKTRGQQVTLRCSPISGHKSVSWYQQVLGQGPQFIFQYYEKEERGRGNFPDRFSARQFPNYSSELNVNALLLGDSALYLCASSDAGANYGYTFGSGTRLTVV.

J is TRBJ2-7 and V is TRBV7-3; D remains unclear. V was cut by 5 bases and J by 0 bases, with 11 bases left in between. CDR3 size: 14 residues. Germline lookup yields CDR1 SGHTA and CDR2 FQGTGA. CDR3 region: CASSRSKGSYEQYF. The CDR3 region has the DNA TGTGCCAGCAGCCGCTCGAAGGGCTCCTACGAGCAGTACTTC.

This chain links TRBV30 with TRBJ2-5; 13 bases agree with TRBD2. CDR1 is GTSNPN, CDR2 SVGIG, per germline (reference sequence). The length of the CDR3 is 15 residues. V shed 4 bases, J shed 1 base, and the junction held 3 bases outside the gene matches. CDR3 amino acids: CAWMTSGRIQETQYF. DNA of the CDR3: TGTGCCTGGATGACTAGCGGGAGGATCCAAGAGACCCAGTACTTC.

This clone was seen only a few times. The chain carries TRBV30 and TRBJ2-3, with TRBD2 matching over 9 bases. Germline values: CDR1 GTSNPN, CDR2 SVGIG (reference sequence). The CDR3 has 15 amino acids. J gave up 1 base and V 0 bases, and 2 bases lay outside the gene matches. Here the CDR3 reads CAWSVPSGGTDTQYF. In DNA form, the CDR3 reads TGTGCCTGGAGTGTCCCTAGCGGGGGCACAGATACGCAGTATTTT.

The rearrangement links TRBV19 to TRBJ2-7; 9 positions match TRBD1. The CDR3 has 14 residues. J lost 6 bases, V lost 4 bases, and 7 bases had no gene match. Germline V lookup: CDR1 LNHDA, CDR2 SQIVND (reference sequence). The CDR3 protein is CASSTDRGAGEQYF. CDR3 in DNA: TGTGCCAGTAGTACCGACAGGGGGGCGGGCGAGCAGTACTTC.

The rearrangement joins TRBV11-2 to TRBJ1-4; D ambiguous. Germline V CDR1 and CDR2: SGHAT, FQNNGV. The length of the CDR3 is 11 residues. The V end lost 2 bases, the J end lost 8 bases, and 3 bases lay between the germline ends. In DNA, the CDR3 is TGTGCCAGCAGCTTAAAAGAAAAACTGTTTTTT. Its protein product is CASSLKEKLFF.

In its sample, this clone was seen once. The chain carries TRBV2 and TRBJ2-5; D assignment may be TRBD1 or TRBD2 (5 bases each). Germline values: CDR1 SNHLY, CDR2 FYNNEI. The CDR3 is 14 amino acids. V lost 2 bases, J lost 5 bases, and 12 bases lay in between. Written as DNA, the CDR3 is TGTGCCAGCAGTGAAAGATGGGACCGGGAGACCCAGTACTTC. This codes for CASSERWDRETQYF. Full variable domain (outside the CDR3, taken from reference TRBV2 and TRBJ2-5): EPEVTQTPSHQVTQMGQEVILRCVPISNHLYFYWYRQILGQKVEFLVSFYNNEISEKSEIFDDQFSVERPDGSNFTLKIRSTKLEDSAMYFCASSERWDRETQYFGPGTRLLVL.

This chain joins TRBV6-1 and TRBJ2-3; 7 nucleotides match TRBD2. The CDR3 loop spans 15 amino acids. The V and J ends lost 7 bases and 6 bases, in that order; junction bases with no gene match: 13. CDR1 and CDR2 (germline): MNHNS, SASEGT. CDR3 nucleotides: TGTGCCAGCACCTTACTGGGGGGGGTGGCGGATACGCAGTATTTT. Translated: CASTLLGGVADTQYF.